This TCR beta chain emerged from a study of Graves' ophthalmopathy and Graves' hyperthyroidism. This clonotype was counted many times. Clinicians diagnosed using symptoms, serum thyroxine, TRAb, thyroid ultrasound and orbital computed tomography. This CDR3 is built from 14 residues. Germline V gives CDR1 SGHRS, CDR2 YFSETQ. Trimming took off 4 bases at V and 4 bases at J, with 14 bases between the two ends. The TCR beta CDR3 regions underwent amplification from RNA transcripts. First-round RT-PCR employed HTBI primers, with a second-round multiplex PCR after it. MiXCR was run by TCRdb on the multiplex PCR reads, yielding one entry per CDR3 protein. In the table there are about 210,000 distinct CDR3 sequences, less than 30% of which are singletons.

The source is a man between 45 and 60 years old with Graves' ophthalmopathy. The chain is built from TRBV5-1 and TRBJ2-5; no clear D. Sequenced input: peripheral blood. The CDR3 DNA reads TGCGCCAGCAGCGTACGGCCGTCTGGAGAGACCCAGTACTTC. Translating gives CASSVRPSGETQYF. Based on the CDR3 plus reference TRBV5-1 and TRBJ2-5, the full variable domain is KAGVTQTPRYLIKTRGQQVTLSCSPISGHRSVSWYQQTPGQGLQFLFEYFSETQRNKGNFPGRFSGRQFSNSRSEMNVSTLELGDSALYLCASSVRPSGETQYFGPGTRLLVL.